The clone carrying this T cell receptor beta chain showed up just a few times. Its antigen is not known. The source of the sample is a study of post-analysis software for immune sequencing data. Study conclusions and caveats: Controls' normalized Chao1 diversity significantly exceeded that of multiple sclerosis patients.

Prepared libraries of TCR beta cDNA carried unique molecular identifiers. Using its own MiXCR run on the PCR reads, TCRdb lists one record per CDR3 protein. Of 750,000 to 950,000 distinct CDR3 sequences in the sample, roughly half were seen once. This clonotype was obtained from a girl aged 10 to 17 with multiple sclerosis. Sequencing was done on a sample of blood.

This chain's CDR3 is CASSLVTSGRGNQETQYF. Here the CDR3 DNA reads TGCGCCAGCAGCTTGGTCACTAGCGGGAGAGGGAACCAAGAGACCCAGTACTTC. The chain links TRBV5-1 to TRBJ2-5; the match to TRBD2 covers 11 bases. From germline, CDR1 is SGHRS and CDR2 YFSETQ. This CDR3 spans 18 amino acids. Losses at the gene ends were 0 bases for V and 0 bases for J; bases not matched to a gene: 7. Full variable domain (missing parts from reference TRBV5-1 and TRBJ2-5): KAGVTQTPRYLIKTRGQQVTLSCSPISGHRSVSWYQQTPGQGLQFLFEYFSETQRNKGNFPGRFSGRQFSNSRSEMNVSTLELGDSALYLCASSLVTSGRGNQETQYFGPGTRLLVL.